This entry features one T cell receptor (beta chain) sequence. This sample is drawn from a study of blood T cell repertoires in COVID-19. Across the study: The study drew acute and convalescent COVID-19 samples from the United States, Italy and Spain. PBMCs, B-cell-depleted T cells, or T cells provided the cDNA or gDNA that made up the material.

While infection was still active, Seattle patients were enrolled and then followed longitudinally. V was shortened by 8 bases and J by 4 bases, with 14 bases between the two germline ends. In germline, CDR1 is LNHNV, CDR2 YYDKDF (reference sequence). The CDR3 has 13 amino acids. How the authors handled the data: Amplified reference gene primers provided the basis for estimating nucleated cell counts. Measured with immunoSEQ multiplex PCR; TCRdb has only the in-frame clones, and not every one. V, J and clone size are those of that table, while D and trimming were read from the DNA. Counted here are about 310,000 clones, roughly 89% occurring once; the ten biggest clones make up under 1.1%.

This receptor was taken from a woman between 35 and 50 years old with COVID-19, enrolled during active disease. Sequencing was done on a sample of peripheral blood. This rearrangement joins TRBV15 to TRBJ1-1; no clear D. CDR3 in DNA: TGTGCCACCGCCCCCTTGCTCAGCACTGAAGCTTTCTTT. Translating gives CATAPLLSTEAFF.